These 19 T cell receptor beta chains originate from one sample sequenced in a study of blood T cells in healthy people across ages. Then a second PCR, running about 6 to 11 cycles, was carried out with a sample-barcoded 5' primer and a J-beta primer mix. TCRdb fed the 5' RACE reads into MiXCR, producing one record per CDR3 protein. The sample carries about 930,000 distinct CDR3 sequences, around 29% recorded once. These sequences were also reported in another study, on T cells of mothers and their children.

The sample taken for sequencing was blood. Every receptor here comes from a woman aged 40 to 50 in good health.

Concerning this clonotype: A much larger clone differs by one base, so this may be a read error. The chain employs TRBV6-6 and TRBJ1-2; 7 nucleotides line up with TRBD1. With 7 bases clipped from V and 5 bases from J, the junction kept 13 bases outside the gene matches. The CDR3 has 15 residues. Germline V CDR1 and CDR2: MNHNY, SVGAGI (reference sequence). The chain's CDR3 is CASTRRGQGGYGYTF. CDR3 in DNA: TGTGCCAGCACCAGAAGGGGGCAGGGTGGTTATGGCTACACCTTC.

This clonotype was counted only a few times. CDR3 in DNA: TGTGCCAGCAGTGTGGCGGGGGAGCTATACAATGAGCAGTTCTTC. Amino acids: CASSVAGELYNEQFF. The chain links TRBV25-1 to TRBJ2-1, with TRBD2 identical over 7 bases. CDR3 size: 15 residues. V was pared by 4 bases and J by 4 bases, with 7 bases of the junction left unmatched. Looked up from germline, CDR1 is MGHDK and CDR2 is SYGVNS. Together with reference TRBV25-1 and TRBJ2-1, the CDR3 gives the full variable domain: EADIYQTPRYLVIGTGKKITLECSQTMGHDKMYWYQQDPGMELHLIHYSYGVNSTEKGDLSSESTVSRIRTEHFPLTLESARPSHTSQYLCASSVAGELYNEQFFGPGTRLTVL.

This clonotype was detected a few times. This chain links TRBV27 with TRBJ2-7; D possibly corresponds to TRBD2 (5 bases). The germline V and J ends were trimmed by 6 bases and 4 bases, with 10 bases remaining between them. This CDR3 has 12 amino acids. Germline CDR1 is MNHEY and CDR2 is SMNVEV (reference sequence). This chain's CDR3 is CASRKGSYEQYF. The CDR3 bases are TGTGCCAGCAGAAAAGGGAGTTACGAGCAGTACTTC.

CDR3 DNA sequence: TGTGCCAGCAGCGTAAAGGGATTATCTGGAAACACCATATATTTT. Amino acids: CASSVKGLSGNTIYF. The chain is built from TRBV9 and TRBJ1-3; no reliable D call. The V gene lost 1 base and the J gene lost 1 base, with 9 bases spanning the gap. Germline V gene lookup returns CDR1 SGDLS and CDR2 YYNGEE. This CDR3 is 15 amino acids long.

The sample holds many counts of this clonotype. V is TRBV7-3 and J is TRBJ2-3, with 9 bases matching TRBD2. The germline CDR1 and CDR2 sequences are SGHTA and FQGTGA. This CDR3 has 14 amino acids. The V segment lost 6 bases and the J segment 6 bases; nucleotides outside the gene matches: 7. This CDR3 reads CASSLGLAGDTQYF. The DNA of the CDR3 is TGTGCCAGCAGTTTGGGGCTAGCGGGGGATACGCAGTATTTT.

This clonotype was detected only a few times. V and J are TRBV5-1 and TRBJ2-5, with a possible D match to TRBD2 (6 bases). The CDR3 loop spans 15 amino acids. Germline V gene lookup returns CDR1 SGHRS and CDR2 YFSETQ. V was shortened by 0 bases and J by 11 bases, with 20 bases between the two germline ends. CDR3: CASSLGAGITREQYF. The CDR3 DNA is TGCGCCAGCAGCTTGGGGGCGGGGATCACTCGGGAGCAGTACTTC.

This CDR3 reads CASSPGGSYTGELFF. The DNA for the CDR3 is TGTGCCAGCAGCCCCGGGGGTTCCTACACCGGGGAGCTGTTTTTT. V gene TRBV11-2 combines with J gene TRBJ2-2; maybe TRBD2 (6 bases). V was cut by 5 bases and J by 3 bases, with 13 bases left in between. This CDR3 spans 15 amino acids. Germline assignment: CDR1 SGHAT and CDR2 FQNNGV.

This chain uses TRBV12-3 or TRBV12-4 with TRBJ2-3, with D maybe TRBD2 (5 bases). This CDR3 contains 13 residues. Deletions cut 2 bases from V and 4 bases from J, with 7 bases between. The CDR3 DNA sequence: TGTGCCAGCAGTTTACTAGCTTCAGATACGCAGTATTTT. It yields the protein CASSLLASDTQYF.

With regard to this clonotype: A read error may be the cause here, since a much bigger clone is one base away. The chain carries TRBV20-1 and TRBJ1-1; D not certain. V was pared by 2 bases and J by 4 bases, with 14 bases between. The CDR3 covers 14 residues. CDR1 and CDR2 from the germline V gene are DFQATT and SNEGSKA (reference sequence). CDR3 in DNA: TGCAGTGCTAGAAGCGTCTCAGAGAGCACTGAAGCTTTCTTT. Encoded protein: CSARSVSESTEAFF.

The chain carries TRBV4-3 and TRBJ2-1; maybe TRBD2 (5 bases). This CDR3 spans 15 amino acids. CDR1 LGHNA and CDR2 YSLEER come from the germline V gene. Trimming removed 1 base from V and 0 bases from J, with 7 bases in between. CDR3 residues: CASSQAGSSYNEQFF. The CDR3 DNA is TGCGCCAGCAGCCAAGCGGGGAGCTCCTACAATGAGCAGTTCTTC.

The sample holds many counts of this clonotype. The chain has TRBV20-1 and TRBJ1-1; perhaps TRBD1 as D (5 bases). The CDR3 totals 14 residues. The V gene lost 3 bases and the J gene lost 2 bases, with 13 bases spanning the gap. Looked up from germline, CDR1 is DFQATT and CDR2 is SNEGSKA (reference sequence). The CDR3 reads CSASFSGRNTEAFF. The CDR3 nucleotides read TGCAGTGCTAGTTTCTCGGGGCGAAACACTGAAGCTTTCTTT.

This sequence joins TRBV28 and TRBJ2-7; 10 bases are a match to TRBD2. Germline V gives CDR1 MDHEN, CDR2 SYDVKM. The CDR3 contains 16 residues. Trimming cost V 5 bases and J 5 bases; bases outside gene matches: 12. Written as DNA, the CDR3 is TGTGCCAGCAGTCCCCCAGTAGCGGGGGGTTCCCACGAGCAGTACTTC. Translation: CASSPPVAGGSHEQYF.

V and J are TRBV9 and TRBJ2-1; possible D gene TRBD1, 7 bases. This CDR3 has 14 amino acids. With 3 bases removed from V and 10 bases from J, the gap between germline ends came to 17 bases. CDR1 is SGDLS and CDR2 is YYNGEE in the germline V gene. The CDR3 sequence is CASSGRDSSYEQFF. In DNA, the CDR3 is TGTGCCAGCAGCGGGCGGGACAGCTCCTACGAGCAGTTCTTC. Based on the CDR3 plus reference TRBV9 and TRBJ2-1, the full variable domain is DSGVTQTPKHLITATGQRVTLRCSPRSGDLSVYWYQQSLDQGLQFLIQYYNGEERAKGNILERFSAQQFPDLHSELNLSSLELGDSALYFCASSGRDSSYEQFFGPGTRLTVL.

This clonotype was seen only a few times. The V and J genes are TRBV6-6 and TRBJ1-2, with 12 bases matching TRBD1. CDR3 length: 15 amino acids. The germline CDR1 and CDR2 sequences are MNHNY and SVGAGI (reference sequence). J gave up 8 bases and V 2 bases, and 6 bases lay outside the gene matches. The CDR3 DNA follows: TGTGCCAGCAGTTACCCCCGGGACAGGGGGCGAGGCTACACCTTC. This gives the protein CASSYPRDRGRGYTF.

This clonotype appeared a few times. This chain connects TRBV7-6 to TRBJ2-1; a possible D gene is TRBD1 (5 bases). Germline CDR1 reads SGHVS; CDR2 reads FNYEAQ. The CDR3 has 13 residues. Between the trimmed V and J ends, which lost 1 base and 14 bases, there was a span of 15 bases. This chain's CDR3 is CASSLVGQEQKFF. The CDR3 DNA sequence: TGTGCCAGCAGCTTAGTGGGGCAGGAACAGAAGTTCTTC. The variable domain in full, completed from reference TRBV7-6 and TRBJ2-1, reads GAGVSQSPRYKVTKRGQDVALRCDPISGHVSLYWYRQALGQGPEFLTYFNYEAQQDKSGLPNDRFSAERPEGSISTLTIQRTEQRDSAMYRCASSLVGQEQKFFGPGTRLTVL.

This clonotype was seen many times. The V gene is TRBV20-1, the J gene TRBJ2-1, with TRBD2 identical over 11 bases. Germline CDR1 and CDR2: DFQATT and SNEGSKA (reference sequence). This CDR3 region has 14 residues. V lost 0 bases and J lost 9; bases outside the gene matches: 4. In DNA, the CDR3 is TGCAGTGCTAGAGAGGTAGGACTAGCGGGTGAGCAGTTCTTC. Encoded protein: CSAREVGLAGEQFF.

This clonotype was counted many times. The chain employs TRBV3-1 and TRBJ2-7; 7 nucleotides line up with TRBD1. Unmatched junction bases numbered 3, after V lost 4 bases and J lost 6 bases. This CDR3 spans 12 amino acids. CDR1 LGHDT and CDR2 YNNKEL come from the germline V gene (reference sequence). The DNA of the CDR3 is TGTGCCAGCAGCCGAGGGACAGTCGAGCAGTACTTC. This encodes CASSRGTVEQYF.

A few counts support this clonotype. This rearrangement joins TRBV28 to TRBJ1-2; D is perhaps TRBD1 (5 bases). CDR1 is MDHEN and CDR2 is SYDVKM in the germline V gene. This CDR3 contains 15 residues. Trimming stripped 5 bases from V and 8 bases from J, with 21 bases between. The CDR3 nucleotides are TGTGCCAGCAGTCCGCCTGAGGTGGGGCGGCGCGGCTACACCTTC. Protein product: CASSPPEVGRRGYTF.

This clonotype was seen just once. The J gene is TRBJ2-3, the V gene TRBV7-2, with D perhaps TRBD2 (6 bases). V was shortened by 5 bases and J by 4 bases, with 19 bases between the two germline ends. In germline, CDR1 is SGHTA, CDR2 FQGNSA. This CDR3 is built from 16 residues. The DNA of the CDR3 is TGTGCCAGCAGCCCCACGGGCGGGGTGGGCTCAGATACGCAGTATTTT. It translates to CASSPTGGVGSDTQYF.